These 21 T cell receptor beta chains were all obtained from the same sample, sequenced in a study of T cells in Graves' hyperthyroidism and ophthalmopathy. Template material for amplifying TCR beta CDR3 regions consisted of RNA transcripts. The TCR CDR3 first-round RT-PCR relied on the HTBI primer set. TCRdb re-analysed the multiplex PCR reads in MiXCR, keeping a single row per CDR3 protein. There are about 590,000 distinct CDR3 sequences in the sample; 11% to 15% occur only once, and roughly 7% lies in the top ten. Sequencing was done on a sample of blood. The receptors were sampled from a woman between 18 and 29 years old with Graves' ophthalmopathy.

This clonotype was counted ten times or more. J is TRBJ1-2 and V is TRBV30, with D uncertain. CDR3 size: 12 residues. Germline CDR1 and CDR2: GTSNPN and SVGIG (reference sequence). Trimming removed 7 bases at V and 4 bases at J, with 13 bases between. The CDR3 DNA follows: TGTGCCTACACACGGGGAAGCTATGGCTACACCTTC. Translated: CAYTRGSYGYTF.

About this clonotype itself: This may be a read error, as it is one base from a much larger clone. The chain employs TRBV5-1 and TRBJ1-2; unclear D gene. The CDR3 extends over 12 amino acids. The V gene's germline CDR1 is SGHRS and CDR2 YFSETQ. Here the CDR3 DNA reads TGTGCCAGCAGCTCTCACAGAGGTGGCTACACCTTC. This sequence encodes CASSSHRGGYTF.

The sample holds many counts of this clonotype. In DNA, the CDR3 is TGTGCCAGCAGTGAAGCGCAGAGTGAGTGGGACTACGAGCAGTACTTC. Translation gives CASSEAQSEWDYEQYF. This chain connects TRBV2 to TRBJ2-7; D gene uncertain. V dropped 0 bases and J dropped 3 bases, with 15 bases sitting between them. From germline, CDR1 is SNHLY and CDR2 FYNNEI. The CDR3 is 16 amino acids.

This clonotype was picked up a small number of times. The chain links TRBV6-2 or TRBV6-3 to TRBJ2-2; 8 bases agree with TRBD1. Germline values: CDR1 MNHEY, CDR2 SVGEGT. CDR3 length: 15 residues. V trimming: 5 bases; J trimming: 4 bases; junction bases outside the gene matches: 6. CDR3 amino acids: CASSRQGRSTGELFF. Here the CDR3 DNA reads TGTGCCAGCAGTCGACAGGGGAGGAGCACCGGGGAGCTGTTTTTT.

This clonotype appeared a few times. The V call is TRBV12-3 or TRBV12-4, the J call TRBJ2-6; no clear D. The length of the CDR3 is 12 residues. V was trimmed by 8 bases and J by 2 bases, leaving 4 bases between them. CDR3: CASDPGANVLTF. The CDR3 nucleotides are TGTGCCAGCGACCCTGGGGCCAACGTCCTGACTTTC.

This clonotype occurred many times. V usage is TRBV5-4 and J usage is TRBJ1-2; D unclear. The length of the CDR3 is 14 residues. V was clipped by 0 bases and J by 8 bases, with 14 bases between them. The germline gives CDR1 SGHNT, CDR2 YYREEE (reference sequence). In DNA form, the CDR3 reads TGTGCCAGCAGCTTGGCCAACAGCCCAGTAGGCTACACCTTC. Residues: CASSLANSPVGYTF.

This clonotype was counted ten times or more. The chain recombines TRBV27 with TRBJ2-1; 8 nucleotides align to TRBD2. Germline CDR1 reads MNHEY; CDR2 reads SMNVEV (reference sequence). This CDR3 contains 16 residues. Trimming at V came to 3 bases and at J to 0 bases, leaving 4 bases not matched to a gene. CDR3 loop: CASSLLAGPSYNEQFF. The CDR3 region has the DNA TGTGCCAGCAGTTTGCTAGCGGGCCCCTCCTACAATGAGCAGTTCTTC.

CDR3 region: CASSPRTSGSLNEQFF. The CDR3 DNA sequence: TGTGCCAGCAGTCCACGGACTAGCGGGAGTTTGAATGAGCAGTTCTTC. The V gene is TRBV12-3 or TRBV12-4, the J gene TRBJ2-1, with TRBD2 matching over 13 bases. V trimming: 5 bases; J trimming: 7 bases; junction bases outside the gene matches: 8. The CDR3 contains 16 residues.

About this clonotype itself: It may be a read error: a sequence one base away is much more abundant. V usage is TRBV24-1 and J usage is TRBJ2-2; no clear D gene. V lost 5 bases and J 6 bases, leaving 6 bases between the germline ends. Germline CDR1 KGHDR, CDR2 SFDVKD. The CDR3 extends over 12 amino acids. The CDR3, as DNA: TGTGCCACCAGTGTCAGTTCCGGGGAGCTGTTTTTT. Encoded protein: CATSVSSGELFF.

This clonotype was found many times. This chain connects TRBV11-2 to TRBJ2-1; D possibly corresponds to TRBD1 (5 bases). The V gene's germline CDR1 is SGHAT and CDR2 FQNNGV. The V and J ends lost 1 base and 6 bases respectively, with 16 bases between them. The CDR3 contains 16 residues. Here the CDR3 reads CASSLVVGGRGNEQFF. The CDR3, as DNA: TGTGCCAGCAGCTTAGTCGTGGGCGGTAGGGGCAATGAGCAGTTCTTC. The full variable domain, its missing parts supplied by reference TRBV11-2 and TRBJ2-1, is EAGVAQSPRYKIIEKRQSVAFWCNPISGHATLYWYQQILGQGPKLLIQFQNNGVVDDSQLPKDRFSAERLKGVDSTLKIQPAKLEDSAVYLCASSLVVGGRGNEQFFGPGTRLTVL.

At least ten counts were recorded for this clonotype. CDR3 in DNA: TGTGCCAGCAGTTCGCACCAGGCAATGAACACTGAAGCTTTCTTT. Its protein is CASSSHQAMNTEAFF. The chain links TRBV7-2 to TRBJ1-1; D call uncertain. Looked up from germline, CDR1 is SGHTA and CDR2 is FQGNSA. V was pared by 6 bases and J by 0 bases, with 14 bases between. The CDR3 covers 15 residues.

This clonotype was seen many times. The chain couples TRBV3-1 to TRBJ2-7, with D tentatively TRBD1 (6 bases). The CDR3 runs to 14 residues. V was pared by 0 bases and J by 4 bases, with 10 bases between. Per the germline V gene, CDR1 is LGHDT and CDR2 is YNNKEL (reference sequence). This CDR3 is CASSQEQGVYEQYF. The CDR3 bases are TGTGCCAGCAGCCAAGAACAGGGAGTTTACGAGCAGTACTTC.

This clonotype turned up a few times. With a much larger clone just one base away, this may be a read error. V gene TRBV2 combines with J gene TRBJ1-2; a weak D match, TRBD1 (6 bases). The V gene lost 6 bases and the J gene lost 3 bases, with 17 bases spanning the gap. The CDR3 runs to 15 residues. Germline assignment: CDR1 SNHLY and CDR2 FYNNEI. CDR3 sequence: CASSEVTGSDYGYTF. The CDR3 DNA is TGTGCCAGCAGCGAGGTAACAGGGAGCGACTATGGCTACACCTTC.

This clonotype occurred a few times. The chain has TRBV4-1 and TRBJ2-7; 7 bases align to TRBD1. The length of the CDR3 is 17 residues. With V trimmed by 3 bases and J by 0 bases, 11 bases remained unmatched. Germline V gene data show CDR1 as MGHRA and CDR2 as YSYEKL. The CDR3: CASSQSPATGVSYEQYF. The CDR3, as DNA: TGCGCCAGCAGCCAGTCACCCGCTACAGGGGTCTCCTACGAGCAGTACTTC.

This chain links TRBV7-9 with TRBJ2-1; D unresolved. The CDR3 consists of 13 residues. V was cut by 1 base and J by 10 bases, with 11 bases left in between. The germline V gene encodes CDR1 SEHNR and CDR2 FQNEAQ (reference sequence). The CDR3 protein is CASSLGLVNEQFF. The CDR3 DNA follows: TGTGCCAGCAGCTTAGGCCTAGTAAACGAGCAGTTCTTC.

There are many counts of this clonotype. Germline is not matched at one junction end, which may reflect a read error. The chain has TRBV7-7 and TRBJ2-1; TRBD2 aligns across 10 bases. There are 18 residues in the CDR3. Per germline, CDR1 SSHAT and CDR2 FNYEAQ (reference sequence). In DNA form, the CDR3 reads TGTGCTAGCAGCTTGGGACTAGCGCTTGAGACCGGCCAGAATGAGCAGTTCTTC. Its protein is CASSLGLALETGQNEQFF.

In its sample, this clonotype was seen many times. The CDR3 is CASSLRLMNTEAFF. The CDR3 region has the DNA TGCGCCAGCAGCTTGCGACTTATGAACACTGAAGCTTTCTTT. This chain connects TRBV5-1 to TRBJ1-1; D call uncertain. Germline CDR1 SGHRS, CDR2 YFSETQ. CDR3 size: 14 residues. The V and J ends lost 1 base and 0 bases respectively, with 7 bases between them.

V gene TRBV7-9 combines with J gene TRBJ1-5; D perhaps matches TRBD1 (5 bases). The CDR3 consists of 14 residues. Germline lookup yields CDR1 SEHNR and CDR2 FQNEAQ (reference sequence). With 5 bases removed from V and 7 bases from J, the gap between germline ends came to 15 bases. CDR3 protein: CASSPTGTLQPQHF. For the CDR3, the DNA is TGTGCCAGCAGCCCGACGGGGACGTTACAGCCCCAGCATTTT.

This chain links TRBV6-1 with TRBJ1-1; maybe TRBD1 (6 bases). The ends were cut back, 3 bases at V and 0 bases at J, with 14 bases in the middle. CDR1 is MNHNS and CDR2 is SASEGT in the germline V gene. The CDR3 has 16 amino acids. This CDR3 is CASSELGADVNTEAFF. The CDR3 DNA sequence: TGTGCCAGCAGTGAGTTGGGGGCAGATGTGAACACTGAAGCTTTCTTT.

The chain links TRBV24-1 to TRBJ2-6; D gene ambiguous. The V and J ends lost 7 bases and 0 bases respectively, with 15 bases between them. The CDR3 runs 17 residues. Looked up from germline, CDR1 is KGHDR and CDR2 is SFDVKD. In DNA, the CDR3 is TGTGCCACCAGCCCCAAGTCACCCTACTCTGGGGCCAACGTCCTGACTTTC. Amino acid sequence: CATSPKSPYSGANVLTF.

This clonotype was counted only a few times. Here the CDR3 DNA reads TGTGCCATCGGACCAGGGGCGAACACTGAAGCTTTCTTT. Translation: CAIGPGANTEAFF. The gene calls are TRBV10-3 and TRBJ1-1, with D possibly TRBD1 on 6 matching bases. Germline V gives CDR1 ENHRY, CDR2 SYGVKD. V was cut by 8 bases and J by 1 base, with 11 bases left in between. CDR3 length: 13 amino acids.